This T cell receptor (beta chain) was found in a study of blood T cell repertoires in COVID-19. Whole-study context: Samples taken during acute and convalescent COVID-19 were collected in the United States, Italy and Spain. T cells, B-cell-depleted T cells, or PBMCs supplied cDNA or gDNA.

Germline loops: CDR1 SNHLY, CDR2 FYNNEI. This CDR3 region has 15 residues. V lost 1 base to trimming and J lost 5 bases; unmatched junction nucleotides: 5. One Seattle source followed patients from active infection through their disease course. The data were produced by immunoSEQ multiplex PCR, yet TCRdb's version contains in-frame clones alone and is incomplete. Altogether 150,000 to 200,000 clones are present, around nine tenths being singletons, with the ten largest covering 9.5% to 15%. This chain joins TRBV2 and TRBJ1-2, with 9 bases fitting TRBD1. The source is an older woman with COVID-19, enrolled during active disease. The sequenced material came from peripheral blood. Written as DNA, the CDR3 is TGTGCCAGCAGTGAAGACGGGGGGACAGGGTATGGCTACACCTTC. This encodes CASSEDGGTGYGYTF.